The 23 T cell receptor beta chains below all came from one sample that was sequenced in a study of T cells in Graves' hyperthyroidism and ophthalmopathy. Amplification of TCR beta CDR3 regions used RNA as the template. The HTBI primer set was used in a first-round RT-PCR of the TCR CDR3. From the multiplex PCR reads, TCRdb called clonotypes with MiXCR, one entry per CDR3 protein. The sample consists of around 700,000 distinct CDR3 sequences, under 20% of them appearing once. The sequencing input was blood. These receptors were obtained from a woman between 45 and 60 years old with Graves' hyperthyroidism that later progressed to Graves' ophthalmopathy.

This clonotype was seen many times. V and J are TRBV3-1 and TRBJ2-1; possible D gene TRBD1, 5 bases. Trimming took off 0 bases at V and 2 bases at J, with 14 bases between the two ends. This CDR3 has 17 residues. Germline CDR1 reads LGHDT; CDR2 reads YNNKEL (reference sequence). The chain's CDR3 is CASSQEGLVAAYNEQFF. The DNA of the CDR3 is TGTGCCAGCAGCCAAGAGGGGCTAGTAGCCGCCTACAATGAGCAGTTCTTC.

This clonotype was found many times. This chain uses TRBV30 with TRBJ2-1, with 15 nucleotides matching TRBD2. The CDR3 loop spans 14 amino acids. Unmatched junction bases numbered 1, after V lost 2 bases and J lost 8 bases. Germline lookup yields CDR1 GTSNPN and CDR2 SVGIG (reference sequence). CDR3 protein: CAWSRTSGGDEQFF. DNA of the CDR3: TGTGCCTGGAGTCGGACTAGCGGGGGGGATGAGCAGTTCTTC.

This clonotype has more than one count but fewer than ten. The rearrangement joins TRBV20-1 to TRBJ2-3; possible D gene TRBD2, 7 bases. V dropped 1 base and J dropped 4 bases, with 12 bases sitting between them. The CDR3 length is 14 residues. Germline CDR1 is DFQATT and CDR2 is SNEGSKA (reference sequence). The CDR3 DNA sequence: TGCAGTGCTAGAGTGGGGGGGGCCCCAGATACGCAGTATTTT. Its translation is CSARVGGAPDTQYF.

This clonotype was seen ten or more times. The CDR3 region has the DNA TGCGCCAGCAGCTTGGGGGGCTGGTCCTACAATGAGCAGTTCTTC. Translated, it gives CASSLGGWSYNEQFF. The rearrangement links TRBV5-1 to TRBJ2-1, with a possible D match to TRBD1 (5 bases). The V end was cut by 0 bases, the J end by 1 base, with 8 bases between. This CDR3 has 15 amino acids. Germline V CDR1 and CDR2: SGHRS, YFSETQ.

The genes are TRBV12-3 or TRBV12-4 and TRBJ1-5, with D perhaps matching TRBD1 (5 bases). Trimming stripped 4 bases from V and 4 bases from J, with 14 bases between. The length of the CDR3 is 15 residues. The CDR3 sequence: CASSWTPGGNQPQHF. The DNA for the CDR3 is TGTGCCAGCAGTTGGACACCCGGAGGGAATCAGCCCCAGCATTTT.

The J gene is TRBJ2-7, the V gene TRBV28; TRBD2 matches at 7 bases. Germline values: CDR1 MDHEN, CDR2 SYDVKM. CDR3 length: 15 residues. V was clipped by 2 bases and J by 0 bases; unmatched bases: 4. The CDR3 nucleotides read TGTGCCAGCAGTTTAACGGCTAGCGGCTCCTACGAGCAGTACTTC. Its translation is CASSLTASGSYEQYF. Full variable domain (outside the CDR3, taken from reference TRBV28 and TRBJ2-7): DVKVTQSSRYLVKRTGEKVFLECVQDMDHENMFWYRQDPGLGLRLIYFSYDVKMKEKGDIPEGYSVSREKKERFSLILESASTNQTSMYLCASSLTASGSYEQYFGPGTRLTVT.

This clonotype was recorded many times. The gene calls are TRBV3-1 and TRBJ1-4; no reliable D call. Germline CDR1 and CDR2: LGHDT and YNNKEL (reference sequence). V shed 2 bases and J shed 7 bases, with 20 bases lying between them. The CDR3 loop spans 17 amino acids. The CDR3 DNA sequence: TGTGCCAGCAGCCAAAAAATCCTGGCAGATCGTCGTGAAAAACTGTTTTTT. Translated: CASSQKILADRREKLFF.

This clonotype was seen at least ten times. This rearrangement joins TRBV3-1 to TRBJ2-1, with a tentative D call TRBD2 (6 bases). The CDR3 runs to 14 residues. V was cut by 0 bases and J by 8 bases, with 11 bases left in between. Germline V gene sequence: CDR1 LGHDT, CDR2 YNNKEL (reference sequence). The CDR3 protein is CASSQDWEVHEQFF. The CDR3 DNA is TGTGCCAGCAGCCAAGATTGGGAGGTCCATGAGCAGTTCTTC.

V usage is TRBV3-1 and J usage is TRBJ1-4; D gene uncertain. Trimming pared 4 bases from V and 8 bases from J, leaving 17 bases between. The CDR3 length is 15 residues. Germline CDR1 is LGHDT and CDR2 is YNNKEL (reference sequence). This CDR3 is CASSPSQRLQEKLFF. The CDR3 bases are TGTGCCAGCAGCCCCAGCCAGAGGTTACAAGAAAAACTGTTTTTT.

The chain joins TRBV29-1 to TRBJ1-2; D not resolved. Germline V lookup: CDR1 SQVTM, CDR2 ANQGSEA. The ends were cut back, 4 bases at V and 13 bases at J, with 16 bases in the middle. The CDR3 covers 11 residues. The CDR3 here is CSVVSEFEATF. The DNA for the CDR3 is TGCAGCGTTGTGTCCGAGTTTGAGGCCACCTTC.

This chain links TRBV10-3 with TRBJ2-1; TRBD1 might be the D (5 bases). V lost 4 bases and J 7 bases, leaving 20 bases between the germline ends. Germline-derived CDR1 and CDR2 are ENHRY and SYGVKD. This CDR3 is built from 16 residues. CDR3 bases: TGTGCCATCAGTGGGCCACAGGACAATTTCTTTAATGAGCAGTTCTTC. Encoded protein: CAISGPQDNFFNEQFF.

This clonotype was observed many times. The gene calls are TRBV3-1 and TRBJ2-4; D is undetermined. V shed 0 bases and J shed 2 bases, with 8 bases lying between them. Per the germline V gene, CDR1 is LGHDT and CDR2 is YNNKEL (reference sequence). The length of the CDR3 is 15 residues. The CDR3 sequence is CASSQDYYSKNIQYF. CDR3 DNA: TGTGCCAGCAGCCAAGACTATTATTCCAAAAACATTCAGTACTTC.

This clonotype was detected ten times or more. The gene calls are TRBV4-1 and TRBJ1-2; D ambiguous. Germline assignment: CDR1 MGHRA and CDR2 YSYEKL. Trimming left V 0 bases short and J 4 bases short, with 9 bases between. The CDR3 is 14 residues long. The DNA of the CDR3 is TGCGCCAGCAGCCAAGAGTCGCAGAGCTATGGCTACACCTTC. Encoded protein: CASSQESQSYGYTF.

At least ten counts were recorded for this clonotype. The CDR3 reads CAWGQYTEAFF. The CDR3 nucleotides read TGTGCCTGGGGACAGTACACTGAAGCTTTCTTT. This chain links TRBV30 with TRBJ1-1; possibly TRBD1 for D (6 bases). Germline lookup yields CDR1 GTSNPN and CDR2 SVGIG (reference sequence). Trimming stripped 5 bases from V and 3 bases from J, with 7 bases between. There are 11 residues in the CDR3.

This clonotype was detected many times. The V gene is TRBV6-1, the J gene TRBJ1-1; maybe TRBD1 (5 bases). Germline V gene sequence: CDR1 MNHNS, CDR2 SASEGT. The V and J ends lost 2 bases and 4 bases respectively, with 14 bases between them. The CDR3 sequence is 15 residues long. In DNA, the CDR3 is TGTGCCAGCAGTGAACCACGGGGCTCGGTCACTGAAGCTTTCTTT. It yields the protein CASSEPRGSVTEAFF.

This rearrangement joins TRBV6-5 to TRBJ1-3; D ambiguous. This CDR3 is 15 amino acids long. Trimming took off 4 bases at V and 0 bases at J, with 10 bases between the two ends. Per the germline V gene, CDR1 is MNHEY and CDR2 is SVGAGI. CDR3 loop: CASSSRTLSGNTIYF. In DNA form, the CDR3 reads TGTGCCAGCAGTTCACGGACGCTCTCTGGAAACACCATATATTTT.

This clonotype showed up just a few times. The CDR3 spells CASSLGAAYFNEQFF. CDR3 in DNA: TGTGCCAGCAGTTTAGGGGCGGCTTACTTCAATGAGCAGTTCTTC. The rearrangement links TRBV12-3 or TRBV12-4 to TRBJ2-1; D not resolved. The CDR3 contains 15 residues. Trimming cost V 1 base and J 6 bases, with 13 bases left between them.

This clonotype was seen ten or more times. The chain combines TRBV11-2 with TRBJ2-5; 9 bases map to TRBD2. Germline loops: CDR1 SGHAT, CDR2 FQNNGV. V shed 4 bases, J shed 5 bases, and the junction held 14 bases outside the gene matches. The CDR3 is 17 residues long. Here the CDR3 reads CASSSGKMRGGLETQYF. The DNA for the CDR3 is TGTGCCAGCAGCTCAGGAAAAATGCGGGGGGGATTGGAGACCCAGTACTTC.

This clonotype was observed a few times. This rearrangement joins TRBV4-1 to TRBJ1-1, with D possibly matching TRBD1 (5 bases). The CDR3 length is 16 residues. Trimming pared 4 bases from V and 0 bases from J, leaving 15 bases between. Per germline, CDR1 MGHRA and CDR2 YSYEKL. In DNA form, the CDR3 reads TGCGCCAGCAGCCTGACAGATATAAACATGAACACTGAAGCTTTCTTT. It specifies CASSLTDINMNTEAFF.

J is TRBJ1-4 and V is TRBV2, with D possibly being TRBD1 (6 bases). V was clipped by 5 bases and J by 6 bases, with 13 bases between them. The CDR3 covers 14 residues. CDR1 is SNHLY and CDR2 is FYNNEI in the germline V gene. In DNA form, the CDR3 reads TGTGCCAGCAGTCGAGGGAGGGGGGATGAAAAACTGTTTTTT. As protein: CASSRGRGDEKLFF. The full variable domain, its missing parts supplied by reference TRBV2 and TRBJ1-4, is EPEVTQTPSHQVTQMGQEVILRCVPISNHLYFYWYRQILGQKVEFLVSFYNNEISEKSEIFDDQFSVERPDGSNFTLKIRSTKLEDSAMYFCASSRGRGDEKLFFGSGTQLSVL.

The gene calls are TRBV14 and TRBJ2-1; 9 bases line up with TRBD1. CDR3 length: 16 residues. The germline CDR1 and CDR2 sequences are SGHDN and FVKESK. Trimming removed 0 bases from V and 4 bases from J; junction bases left unmatched: 4. The CDR3 nucleotides are TGTGCCAGCAGCCAAGACAAGGGACAGGGTTACAATGAGCAGTTCTTC. Its protein product is CASSQDKGQGYNEQFF.

This clonotype was counted only a few times. The gene calls are TRBV5-5 and TRBJ1-5; no clear D gene. The germline V gene has CDR1 SGHKS and CDR2 YYEKEE (reference sequence). The CDR3 is 14 amino acids. Trimming removed 3 bases from V and 1 base from J, with 8 bases in between. CDR3 nucleotide sequence: TGTGCCAGCAGCTGGGGAAGCAGCAATCAGCCCCAGCATTTT. It translates to CASSWGSSNQPQHF.

The chain is built from TRBV19 and TRBJ2-5, with 10 bases that match TRBD2. The trim removed 5 bases at V and 4 bases at J, leaving 7 bases unmatched. This CDR3 has 15 residues. Germline CDR1 reads LNHDA; CDR2 reads SQIVND (reference sequence). The CDR3 DNA reads TGTGCCAGTAGTTCCGGAGTAGCGGGGGGAGAGACCCAGTACTTC. It translates to CASSSGVAGGETQYF. Full variable domain (rest looked up from reference TRBV19 and TRBJ2-5): DGGITQSPKYLFRKEGQNVTLSCEQNLNHDAMYWYRQDPGQGLRLIYYSQIVNDFQKGDIAEGYSVSREKKESFPLTVTSAQKNPTAFYLCASSSGVAGGETQYFGPGTRLLVL.